Each of the 31 T cell receptor beta chains below was sequenced from the same sample in a study of blood T cell repertoires in COVID-19. The protocol was immunoSEQ multiplex PCR, while the TCRdb copy is restricted to in-frame clones and leaves out a portion. The repertoire holds some 150,000 clones, 80% to 90% seen once, with 6.5% to 8.5% in the top ten. Sequenced: peripheral blood. The origin of the receptors is a human donor with acute or convalescent COVID-19. The donor label of this sample is uncertain.

The chain uses TRBV7-2 and TRBJ1-2, with D possibly matching TRBD1 (5 bases). Trimming took off 5 bases at V and 1 base at J, with 11 bases between the two ends. Germline CDR1 is SGHTA and CDR2 is FQGNSA. CDR3 length equals 14 residues. CDR3 region: CASSPGPHNYGYTF. The CDR3, as DNA: TGTGCCAGCAGCCCAGGGCCTCATAACTATGGCTACACCTTC.

In its sample, this clone was seen a few times. The chain has TRBV5-6 and TRBJ1-5; D call uncertain. The V gene lost 1 base and the J gene lost 7 bases, with 15 bases spanning the gap. The germline CDR1 and CDR2 sequences are SGHDT and YYEEEE. The CDR3 has 15 residues. The CDR3 nucleotides are TGTGCCAGCAGCTTGTTGATGGAGGGAAGCCAGCCCCAGCATTTT. It yields the protein CASSLLMEGSQPQHF.

The chain uses TRBV30 and TRBJ1-1; D is ambiguous. Germline CDR1 reads GTSNPN; CDR2 reads SVGIG (reference sequence). The CDR3 has 13 residues. V dropped 1 base and J dropped 3 bases, with 9 bases sitting between them. CDR3 bases: TGTGCCTGGAGTGGCGGTCCGTACACTGAAGCTTTCTTT. Protein sequence: CAWSGGPYTEAFF. Together with reference TRBV30 and TRBJ1-1, the CDR3 gives the full variable domain: SQTIHQWPATLVQPVGSPLSLECTVEGTSNPNLYWYRQAAGRGLQLLFYSVGIGQISSEVPQNLSASRPQDRQFILSSKKLLLSDSGFYLCAWSGGPYTEAFFGQGTRLTVV.

This sequence joins TRBV5-4 and TRBJ2-7; TRBD1 might be the D (6 bases). This CDR3 region has 13 residues. V was shortened by 4 bases and J by 4 bases, with 12 bases between the two germline ends. From germline, CDR1 is SGHNT and CDR2 YYREEE (reference sequence). The chain's CDR3 is CASSGGQPYEQYF. Here the CDR3 DNA reads TGTGCCAGCAGCGGCGGACAGCCGTACGAGCAGTACTTC.

This sequence joins TRBV6-5 and TRBJ1-4; 10 bases fit TRBD1. The CDR3 is 14 amino acids. Germline V CDR1 and CDR2: MNHEY, SVGAGI. The J segment lost 7 bases and the V segment lost 10 bases, leaving 9 bases of the junction unmatched. DNA for the CDR3: TGTGCCACCACCCTGGGACAGGGGATTGAAAAACTGTTTTTT. It is translated as CATTLGQGIEKLFF.

J is TRBJ1-1 and V is TRBV19, with a possible D match to TRBD1 (6 bases). Germline V lookup: CDR1 LNHDA, CDR2 SQIVND (reference sequence). Trimming left V 5 bases short and J 1 base short, with 17 bases between. The CDR3 extends over 16 amino acids. For the CDR3, the DNA is TGTGCCAGTAGTGGAGCCGGGGGGCTACCGAACACTGAAGCTTTCTTT. It encodes CASSGAGGLPNTEAFF.

The chain couples TRBV19 to TRBJ1-2, with TRBD1 identical over 7 bases. The CDR3 is 13 residues long. J lost 8 bases, V lost 4 bases, and 7 bases had no gene match. Germline V gene lookup returns CDR1 LNHDA and CDR2 SQIVND (reference sequence). Written as DNA, the CDR3 is TGTGCCAGTAGTAGGGACAGAGCTGGGGGCTACACCTTC. The encoded protein is CASSRDRAGGYTF. Full variable domain (rest looked up from reference TRBV19 and TRBJ1-2): DGGITQSPKYLFRKEGQNVTLSCEQNLNHDAMYWYRQDPGQGLRLIYYSQIVNDFQKGDIAEGYSVSREKKESFPLTVTSAQKNPTAFYLCASSRDRAGGYTFGSGTRLTVV.

The CDR3 sequence is CASSIWQGGGYTF. The CDR3 region has the DNA TGTGCCAGTAGTATCTGGCAGGGAGGAGGCTACACCTTC. This rearrangement joins TRBV19 to TRBJ1-2, with D tentatively TRBD1 (5 bases). Germline assignment: CDR1 LNHDA and CDR2 SQIVND (reference sequence). This CDR3 region has 13 residues. Trimming left V 3 bases short and J 8 bases short, with 13 bases between.

This clone was seen a handful of times. V is TRBV6-1 and J is TRBJ1-4, with 10 bases that match TRBD1. J was trimmed by 5 bases and V by 2 bases; bases with no gene match: 5. Germline V gene sequence: CDR1 MNHNS, CDR2 SASEGT. The CDR3 consists of 16 residues. CDR3 sequence: CASSEFQGQGNEKLFF. CDR3 nucleotides: TGTGCCAGCAGTGAATTCCAGGGACAGGGGAATGAAAAACTGTTTTTT.

The chain joins TRBV6-5 to TRBJ1-2; D may be TRBD1 (5 bases). The V end was cut by 7 bases, the J end by 6 bases, with 9 bases between. CDR1 and CDR2 from the germline V gene are MNHEY and SVGAGI. The CDR3 loop spans 11 amino acids. The CDR3 DNA sequence: TGTGCCAGCACGGGGGGGGATGGCTACACCTTC. Its protein is CASTGGDGYTF.

The rearrangement links TRBV4-1 to TRBJ1-1; D gene unclear. Germline values: CDR1 MGHRA, CDR2 YSYEKL. The CDR3 loop spans 15 amino acids. V lost 0 bases and J lost 4, with 12 bases in between. CDR3 coding DNA: TGCGCCAGCAGCCAAGATCTCCGGGAGGGCACTGAAGCTTTCTTT. Translated: CASSQDLREGTEAFF.

The V call is TRBV5-4, the J call TRBJ2-2; perhaps TRBD2 as D (5 bases). This CDR3 comprises 15 residues. The germline gives CDR1 SGHNT, CDR2 YYREEE (reference sequence). Trimming left V 3 bases short and J 0 bases short, with 9 bases between. Here the CDR3 reads CASSSRGSNTGELFF. CDR3 DNA: TGTGCCAGCAGCTCCCGGGGTTCGAACACCGGGGAGCTGTTTTTT. The entire variable domain, with the rest obtained from reference TRBV5-4 and TRBJ2-2, is as follows: ETGVTQSPTHLIKTRGQQVTLRCSSQSGHNTVSWYQQALGQGPQFIFQYYREEENGRGNFPPRFSGLQFPNYSSELNVNALELDDSALYLCASSSRGSNTGELFFGEGSRLTVL.

This sequence joins TRBV11-2 and TRBJ1-4, with TRBD1 identical over 9 bases. CDR3 length: 15 residues. V was clipped by 4 bases and J by 7 bases; unmatched bases: 7. Germline V CDR1 and CDR2: SGHAT, FQNNGV. The CDR3: CASSYGTGRGEKLFF. The CDR3 DNA is TGTGCCAGCAGCTACGGGACAGGGAGGGGTGAAAAACTGTTTTTT.

Only one count was recorded for this clone. The sample has other DNA sequences that encode this CDR3 too. This chain uses TRBV15 with TRBJ2-7, with no clear D. The V and J ends lost 0 bases and 1 base respectively, with 10 bases between them. The CDR3 loop spans 15 amino acids. Germline-derived CDR1 and CDR2 are LNHNV and YYDKDF (reference sequence). The CDR3 sequence is CATSRESGGSYEQYF. CDR3 in DNA: TGTGCCACCAGCAGAGAGTCGGGTGGGTCCTACGAGCAGTACTTC.

This chain uses TRBV24-1 with TRBJ1-2; 7 nucleotides match TRBD1. This CDR3 has 12 amino acids. CDR1 and CDR2 from the germline V gene are KGHDR and SFDVKD. V lost 7 bases and J lost 8; bases outside the gene matches: 6. CDR3 sequence reads: CATSRQGSGYTF. CDR3 DNA: TGTGCCACCAGCCGACAGGGCTCGGGCTACACCTTC.

In its sample, this clone was seen a few times. This chain links TRBV7-2 with TRBJ2-7; the match to TRBD2 covers 7 bases. This CDR3 has 13 amino acids. The germline V gene encodes CDR1 SGHTA and CDR2 FQGNSA. After removal of 8 bases from V and 0 bases from J, the junction contained 4 bases not matched to a gene. The CDR3 region has the DNA TGTGCCAGCTCCGCGGGGGACTCCTACGAGCAGTACGTC. Amino acid sequence: CASSAGDSYEQYV.

V usage is TRBV7-9 and J usage is TRBJ1-2; D not resolved. CDR3 size: 13 residues. Per the germline V gene, CDR1 is SEHNR and CDR2 is FQNEAQ (reference sequence). V gave up 5 bases and J gave up 8 bases, with 15 bases separating them. The CDR3 nucleotides read TGTGCCAGCAGCACCATTCTTACTGAGGGCTACACCTTC. Translating gives CASSTILTEGYTF.

This clone was seen just once. The chain carries TRBV30 and TRBJ2-3, with 9 bases lining up with TRBD2. Germline loops: CDR1 GTSNPN, CDR2 SVGIG (reference sequence). This CDR3 has 15 amino acids. Trimming cost V 2 bases and J 2 bases; bases outside gene matches: 5. CDR3 sequence (DNA): TGTGCCTGGAGTACCCTAGCGGGGTTCACAGATACGCAGTATTTT. It specifies CAWSTLAGFTDTQYF. The full variable domain, its missing parts supplied by reference TRBV30 and TRBJ2-3, is SQTIHQWPATLVQPVGSPLSLECTVEGTSNPNLYWYRQAAGRGLQLLFYSVGIGQISSEVPQNLSASRPQDRQFILSSKKLLLSDSGFYLCAWSTLAGFTDTQYFGPGTRLTVL.

This chain connects TRBV4-1 to TRBJ2-2, with D possibly being TRBD2 (6 bases). Trimming stripped 0 bases from V and 5 bases from J, with 10 bases between. This CDR3 is built from 15 residues. Germline CDR1 is MGHRA and CDR2 is YSYEKL. CDR3: CASSQEGGGTGELFF. Here the CDR3 DNA reads TGCGCCAGCAGCCAAGAAGGTGGGGGGACCGGGGAGCTGTTTTTT.

V and J are TRBV7-9 and TRBJ2-5, with a tentative D call TRBD2 (7 bases). CDR1 and CDR2 (germline): SEHNR, FQNEAQ (reference sequence). The CDR3 is 14 amino acids. Trimming removed 2 bases from V and 4 bases from J, with 11 bases in between. The DNA of the CDR3 is TGTGCCAGCAGCTTAACGGCGGGGGCAGAGACCCAGTACTTC. Protein sequence: CASSLTAGAETQYF.

This clone was counted many times. This rearrangement joins TRBV4-1 to TRBJ2-2; maybe TRBD2 (7 bases). V gave up 4 bases and J gave up 5 bases, with 20 bases separating them. The CDR3 covers 17 residues. Germline-derived CDR1 and CDR2 are MGHRA and YSYEKL. CDR3 region: CASSPWRGPSGTGELFF. The CDR3 bases are TGCGCCAGCAGCCCCTGGCGGGGGCCCTCGGGGACCGGGGAGCTGTTTTTT.

This clone was detected a few times. The V and J genes are TRBV19 and TRBJ1-5, with D possibly being TRBD1 (5 bases). The CDR3 extends over 14 amino acids. Per germline, CDR1 LNHDA and CDR2 SQIVND (reference sequence). V was cut by 3 bases and J by 4 bases, with 10 bases left in between. The CDR3 protein is CASSIRETNQPQHF. The CDR3 coding sequence is TGTGCCAGTAGTATCAGGGAAACTAATCAGCCCCAGCATTTT.

The chain carries TRBV10-1 and TRBJ2-5; TRBD2 matches 11 bases. The junction had 5 bases not matched to a gene; V was cut back by 3 bases and J by 2 bases. The V gene's germline CDR1 is WNHNN and CDR2 SYGVQD (reference sequence). This CDR3 region has 16 residues. The CDR3 DNA sequence: TGCGCCAGCAGTGAACTAGCGGGGGCCTCTCAAGAGACCCAGTACTTC. Amino acids: CASSELAGASQETQYF.

This clone came up a few times. Other DNA sequences in this sample translate to the same CDR3. This CDR3 is CASSVGQYTEAFF. CDR3 DNA: TGTGCCAGCAGCGTTGGACAGTACACTGAAGCTTTCTTT. The chain links TRBV9 to TRBJ1-1, with D perhaps matching TRBD1 (6 bases). Germline CDR1 is SGDLS and CDR2 is YYNGEE. The length of the CDR3 is 13 residues. The V gene lost 2 bases and the J gene lost 3 bases, with 8 bases spanning the gap.

CDR3 sequence: CASSVSGGGRGYTF. The CDR3 bases are TGTGCCAGTAGTGTGTCAGGTGGGGGCCGTGGCTACACCTTC. The rearrangement uses TRBV19 and TRBJ1-2; tentatively, D is TRBD1 (6 bases). The CDR3 covers 14 residues. The germline CDR1 and CDR2 sequences are LNHDA and SQIVND (reference sequence). The V end was cut by 5 bases, the J end by 7 bases, with 17 bases between.

The V and J genes are TRBV11-2 and TRBJ1-3; a weak D match, TRBD1 (6 bases). Germline V CDR1 and CDR2: SGHAT, FQNNGV. V lost 6 bases and J 4 bases, leaving 13 bases between the germline ends. The CDR3 sequence is 14 residues long. The CDR3 bases are TGTGCCAGCAGTACAGGGTGGCCCGGAAACACCATATATTTT. It yields the protein CASSTGWPGNTIYF. Variable domain in full (rest from reference TRBV11-2 and TRBJ1-3): EAGVAQSPRYKIIEKRQSVAFWCNPISGHATLYWYQQILGQGPKLLIQFQNNGVVDDSQLPKDRFSAERLKGVDSTLKIQPAKLEDSAVYLCASSTGWPGNTIYFGEGSWLTVV.

This clone has a handful of counts. The V call is TRBV6-5, the J call TRBJ1-6; TRBD1 matches 8 bases. Germline assignment: CDR1 MNHEY and CDR2 SVGAGI. Trimming took 4 bases from V and 7 from J; bases not matched to a gene: 6. The CDR3 extends over 15 amino acids. The CDR3 DNA reads as TGTGCCAGCAGTTTCCAACAGGGGGGAAATTCACCCCTCCACTTT. Protein product: CASSFQQGGNSPLHF.

Only one count was recorded for this clone. V gene TRBV27 combines with J gene TRBJ1-3; D unresolved. Deletions cut 5 bases from V and 1 base from J, with 9 bases between. The CDR3 length is 14 residues. Germline V lookup: CDR1 MNHEY, CDR2 SMNVEV (reference sequence). The CDR3 sequence is CASSRTYSGNTIYF. The CDR3 coding sequence is TGTGCCAGCAGTAGAACATATTCTGGAAACACCATATATTTT.

In its sample, this clone was seen once. The genes are TRBV2 and TRBJ1-2, with a possible D match to TRBD1 (6 bases). V gave up 7 bases and J gave up 7 bases, with 19 bases separating them. This CDR3 spans 14 amino acids. Per germline, CDR1 SNHLY and CDR2 FYNNEI. This chain's CDR3 is CASKSEGVLGGYTF. For the CDR3, the DNA is TGTGCCAGCAAATCTGAGGGGGTCCTTGGTGGCTACACCTTC.

This clone occurred once. This chain connects TRBV20-1 to TRBJ2-1; D may be TRBD1 (6 bases). V dropped 3 bases and J dropped 0 bases, with 9 bases sitting between them. The CDR3 totals 14 residues. Germline assignment: CDR1 DFQATT and CDR2 SNEGSKA (reference sequence). CDR3 in DNA: TGCAGTGCTAGTGGACAGAACTCCTACAATGAGCAGTTCTTC. Its protein product is CSASGQNSYNEQFF.

V usage is TRBV11-2 and J usage is TRBJ1-3; D is unclear. This CDR3 has 15 amino acids. Germline loops: CDR1 SGHAT, CDR2 FQNNGV. The V and J ends lost 1 base and 1 base respectively, with 8 bases between them. The DNA for the CDR3 is TGTGCCAGCAGCTTAGGCTACCCTTCTGGAAACACCATATATTTT. Its protein is CASSLGYPSGNTIYF.